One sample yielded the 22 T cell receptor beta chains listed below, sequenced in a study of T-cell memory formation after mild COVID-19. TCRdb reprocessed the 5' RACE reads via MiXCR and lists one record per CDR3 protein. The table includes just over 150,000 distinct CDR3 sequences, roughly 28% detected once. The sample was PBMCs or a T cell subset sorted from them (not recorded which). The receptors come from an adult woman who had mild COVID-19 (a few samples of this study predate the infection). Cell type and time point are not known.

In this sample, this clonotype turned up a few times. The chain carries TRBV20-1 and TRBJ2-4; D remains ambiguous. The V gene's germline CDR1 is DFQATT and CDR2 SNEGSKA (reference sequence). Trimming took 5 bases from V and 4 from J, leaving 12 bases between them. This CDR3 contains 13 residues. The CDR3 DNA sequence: TGCAGTGCTGCAGTGAGTTTGAAAAACATTCAGTACTTC. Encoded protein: CSAAVSLKNIQYF.

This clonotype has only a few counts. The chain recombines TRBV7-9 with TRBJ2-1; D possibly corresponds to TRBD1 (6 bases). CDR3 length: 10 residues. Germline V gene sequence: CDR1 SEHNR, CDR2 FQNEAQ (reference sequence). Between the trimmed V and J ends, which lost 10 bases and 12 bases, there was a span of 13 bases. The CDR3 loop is CAIRDNVQFF. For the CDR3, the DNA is TGTGCCATCCGGGACAACGTGCAGTTCTTC. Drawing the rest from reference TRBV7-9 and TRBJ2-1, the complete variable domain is DTGVSQNPRHKITKRGQNVTFRCDPISEHNRLYWYRQTLGQGPEFLTYFQNEAQLEKSRLLSDRFSAERPKGSFSTLEIQRTEQGDSAMYLCAIRDNVQFFGPGTRLTVL.

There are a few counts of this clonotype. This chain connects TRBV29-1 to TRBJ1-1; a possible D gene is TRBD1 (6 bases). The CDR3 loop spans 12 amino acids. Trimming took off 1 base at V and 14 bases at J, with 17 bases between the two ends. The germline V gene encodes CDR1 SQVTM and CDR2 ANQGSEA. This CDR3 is CSVEGPSRDTFF. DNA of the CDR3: TGCAGCGTTGAAGGCCCGTCACGGGACACCTTCTTT.

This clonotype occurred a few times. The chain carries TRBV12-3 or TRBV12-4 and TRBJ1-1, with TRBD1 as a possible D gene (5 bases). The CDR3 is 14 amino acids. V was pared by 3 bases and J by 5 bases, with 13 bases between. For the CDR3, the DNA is TGTGCCAGCAGTTTCATGGGCAGGGCAACTGAAGCTTTCTTT. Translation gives CASSFMGRATEAFF.

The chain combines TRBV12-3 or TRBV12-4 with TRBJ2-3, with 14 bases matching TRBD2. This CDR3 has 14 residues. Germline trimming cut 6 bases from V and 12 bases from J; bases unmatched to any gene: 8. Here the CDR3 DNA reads TGTGCCAGCAGGGGGACTAGCGGGAGAGGGGACCAGTATTTT. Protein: CASRGTSGRGDQYF.

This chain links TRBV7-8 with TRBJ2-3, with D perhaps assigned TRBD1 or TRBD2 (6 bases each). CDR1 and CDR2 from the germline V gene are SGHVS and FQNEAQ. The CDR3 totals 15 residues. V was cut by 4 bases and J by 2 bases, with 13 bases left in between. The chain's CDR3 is CASSSGEVNTDTQYF. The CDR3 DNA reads TGTGCCAGCAGCTCAGGGGAGGTTAACACAGATACGCAGTATTTT.

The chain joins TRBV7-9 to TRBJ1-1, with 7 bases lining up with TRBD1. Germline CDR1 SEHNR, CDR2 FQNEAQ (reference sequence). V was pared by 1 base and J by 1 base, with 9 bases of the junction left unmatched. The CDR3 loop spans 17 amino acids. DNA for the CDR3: TGTGCCAGCAGCTTAGATCACCTGACAGGGAAGAACACTGAAGCTTTCTTT. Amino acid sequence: CASSLDHLTGKNTEAFF.

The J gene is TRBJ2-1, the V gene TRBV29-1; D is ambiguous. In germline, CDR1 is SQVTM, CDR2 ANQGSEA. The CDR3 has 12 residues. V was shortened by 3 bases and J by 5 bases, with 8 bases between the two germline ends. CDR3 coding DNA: TGCAGCGTTGAGGTCTTAAACAATGAGCAGTTCTTC. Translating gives CSVEVLNNEQFF.

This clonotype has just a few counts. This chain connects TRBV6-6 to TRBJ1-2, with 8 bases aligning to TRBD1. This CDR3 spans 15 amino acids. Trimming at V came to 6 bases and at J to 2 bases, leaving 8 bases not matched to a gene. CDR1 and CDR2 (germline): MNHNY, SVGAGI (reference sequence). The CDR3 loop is CASSQDGQGNYGYTF. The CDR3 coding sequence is TGTGCCAGCAGCCAAGATGGACAGGGAAACTATGGCTACACCTTC.

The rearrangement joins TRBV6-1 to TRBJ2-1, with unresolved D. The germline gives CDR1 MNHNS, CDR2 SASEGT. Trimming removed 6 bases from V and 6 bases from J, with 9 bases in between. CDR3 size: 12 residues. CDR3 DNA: TGTGCCAGCAGCAGGCTGAGCAATGAGCAGTTCTTC. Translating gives CASSRLSNEQFF.

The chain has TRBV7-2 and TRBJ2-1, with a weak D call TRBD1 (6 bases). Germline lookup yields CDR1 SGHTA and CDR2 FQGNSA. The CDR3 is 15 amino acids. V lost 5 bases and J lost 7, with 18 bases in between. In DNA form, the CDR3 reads TGTGCCAGCAGCACCCAGGGGTTTCAGGGGAATGAGCAGTTCTTC. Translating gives CASSTQGFQGNEQFF.

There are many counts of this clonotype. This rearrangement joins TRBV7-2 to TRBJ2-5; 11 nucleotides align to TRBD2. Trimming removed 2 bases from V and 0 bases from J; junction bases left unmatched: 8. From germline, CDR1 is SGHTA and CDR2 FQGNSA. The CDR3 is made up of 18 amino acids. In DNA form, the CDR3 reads TGTGCCAGCAGCTTAAGCCTAGCGGGGGGCCTGTACCAAGAGACCCAGTACTTC. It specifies CASSLSLAGGLYQETQYF.

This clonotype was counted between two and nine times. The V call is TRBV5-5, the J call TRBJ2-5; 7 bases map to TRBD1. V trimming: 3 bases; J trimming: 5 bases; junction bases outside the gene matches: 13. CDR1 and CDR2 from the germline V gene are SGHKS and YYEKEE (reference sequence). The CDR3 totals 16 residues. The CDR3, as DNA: TGTGCCAGCAGCTCTGCATCTCAGACAGGGTCGGAGACCCAGTACTTC. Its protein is CASSSASQTGSETQYF.

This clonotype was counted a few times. The CDR3 is CASSFLAGMETQYF. DNA of the CDR3: TGTGCCAGCAGTTTCCTAGCGGGGATGGAGACCCAGTACTTC. The chain recombines TRBV11-2 with TRBJ2-5; TRBD2 agrees at 9 bases. V trimming: 6 bases; J trimming: 5 bases; junction bases outside the gene matches: 7. Germline V gene sequence: CDR1 SGHAT, CDR2 FQNNGV. The CDR3 is 14 amino acids.

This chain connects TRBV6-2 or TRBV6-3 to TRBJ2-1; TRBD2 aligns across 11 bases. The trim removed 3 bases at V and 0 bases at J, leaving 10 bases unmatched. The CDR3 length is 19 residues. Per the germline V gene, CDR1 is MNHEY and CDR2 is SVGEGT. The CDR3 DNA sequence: TGTGCCAGCAGTTATGCGGTCCTAGCGGGAGGATCCTCCTACAATGAGCAGTTCTTC. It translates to CASSYAVLAGGSSYNEQFF.

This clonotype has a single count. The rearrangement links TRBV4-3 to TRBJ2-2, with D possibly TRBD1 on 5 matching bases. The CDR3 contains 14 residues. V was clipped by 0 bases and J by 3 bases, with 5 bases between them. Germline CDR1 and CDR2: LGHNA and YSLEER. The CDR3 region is CASSQDRDTGELFF. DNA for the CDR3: TGCGCCAGCAGCCAAGACAGGGACACCGGGGAGCTGTTTTTT.

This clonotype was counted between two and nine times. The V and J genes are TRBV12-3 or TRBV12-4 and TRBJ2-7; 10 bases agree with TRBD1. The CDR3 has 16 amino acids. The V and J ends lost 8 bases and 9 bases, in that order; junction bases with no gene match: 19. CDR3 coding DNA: TGTGCCAGCGAACCCGGGTGGGGACAGGGGCCGATCTCGCAGTACTTC. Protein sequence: CASEPGWGQGPISQYF.

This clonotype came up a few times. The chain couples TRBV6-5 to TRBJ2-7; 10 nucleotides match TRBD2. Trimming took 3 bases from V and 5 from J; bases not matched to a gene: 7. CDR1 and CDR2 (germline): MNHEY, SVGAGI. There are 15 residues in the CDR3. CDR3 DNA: TGTGCCAGCAGTTATCAAGCGGGGGGGCCCCACGAGCAGTACTTC. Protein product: CASSYQAGGPHEQYF.

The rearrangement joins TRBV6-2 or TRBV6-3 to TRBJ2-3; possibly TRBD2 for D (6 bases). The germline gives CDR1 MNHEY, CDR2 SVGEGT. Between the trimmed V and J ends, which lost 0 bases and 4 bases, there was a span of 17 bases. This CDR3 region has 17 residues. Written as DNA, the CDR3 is TGTGCCAGCAGTTACTCGACGAGGGCGGAGGGCCCAGATACGCAGTATTTT. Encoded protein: CASSYSTRAEGPDTQYF.

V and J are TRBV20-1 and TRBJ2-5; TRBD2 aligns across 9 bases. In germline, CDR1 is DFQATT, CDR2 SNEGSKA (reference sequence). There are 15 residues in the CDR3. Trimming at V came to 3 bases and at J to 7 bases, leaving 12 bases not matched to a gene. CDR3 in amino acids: CSARVGTSLRRTQYF. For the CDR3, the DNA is TGCAGTGCTAGGGTGGGGACTAGCCTCCGAAGGACCCAGTACTTC.

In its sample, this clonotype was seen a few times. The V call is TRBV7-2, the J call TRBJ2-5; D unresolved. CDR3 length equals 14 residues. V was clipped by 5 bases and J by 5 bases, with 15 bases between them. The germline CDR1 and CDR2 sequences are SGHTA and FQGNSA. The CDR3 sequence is CASSRRLASETQYF. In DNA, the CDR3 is TGTGCCAGCAGCCGTCGTCTCGCGTCGGAGACCCAGTACTTC.

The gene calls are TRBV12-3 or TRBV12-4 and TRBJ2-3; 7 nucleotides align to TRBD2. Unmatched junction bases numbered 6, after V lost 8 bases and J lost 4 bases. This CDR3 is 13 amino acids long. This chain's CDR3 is CASVGGTPDTQYF. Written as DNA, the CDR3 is TGTGCCAGCGTCGGGGGGACCCCAGATACGCAGTATTTT.